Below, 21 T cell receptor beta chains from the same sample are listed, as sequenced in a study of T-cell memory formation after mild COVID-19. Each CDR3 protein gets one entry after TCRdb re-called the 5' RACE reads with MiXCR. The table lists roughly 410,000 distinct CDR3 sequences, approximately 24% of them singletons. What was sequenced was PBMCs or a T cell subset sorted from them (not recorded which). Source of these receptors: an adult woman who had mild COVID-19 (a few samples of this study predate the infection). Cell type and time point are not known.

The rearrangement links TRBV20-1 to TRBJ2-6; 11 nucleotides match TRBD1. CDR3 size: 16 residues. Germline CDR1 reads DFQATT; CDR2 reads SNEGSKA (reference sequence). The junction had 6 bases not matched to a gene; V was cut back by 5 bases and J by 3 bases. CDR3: CSAGGQGADGANVLTF. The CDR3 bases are TGCAGTGCTGGCGGACAGGGGGCAGATGGGGCCAACGTCCTGACTTTC.

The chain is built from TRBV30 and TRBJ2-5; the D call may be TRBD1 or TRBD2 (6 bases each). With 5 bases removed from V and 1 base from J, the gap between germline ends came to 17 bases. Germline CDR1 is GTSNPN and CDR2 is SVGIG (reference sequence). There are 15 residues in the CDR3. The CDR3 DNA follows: TGTGCCTGGGGGGGCCCGGGAGCGGGCCAAGAGACCCAGTACTTC. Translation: CAWGGPGAGQETQYF.

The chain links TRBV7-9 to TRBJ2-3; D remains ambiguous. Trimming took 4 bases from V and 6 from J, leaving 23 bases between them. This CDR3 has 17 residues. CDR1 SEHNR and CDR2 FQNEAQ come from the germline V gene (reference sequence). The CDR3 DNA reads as TGTGCCAGCAGCTCCCTCCTCCCTGGTGCAACTGTGGATACGCAGTATTTT. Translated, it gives CASSSLLPGATVDTQYF.

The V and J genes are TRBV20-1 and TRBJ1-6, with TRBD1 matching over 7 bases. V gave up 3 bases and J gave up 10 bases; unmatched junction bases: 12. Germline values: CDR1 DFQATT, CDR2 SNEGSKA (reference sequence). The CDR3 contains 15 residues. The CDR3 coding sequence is TGCAGTGCTAGGGCCCAGACAGGGCTCAAATCACCCCTCCACTTT. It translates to CSARAQTGLKSPLHF.

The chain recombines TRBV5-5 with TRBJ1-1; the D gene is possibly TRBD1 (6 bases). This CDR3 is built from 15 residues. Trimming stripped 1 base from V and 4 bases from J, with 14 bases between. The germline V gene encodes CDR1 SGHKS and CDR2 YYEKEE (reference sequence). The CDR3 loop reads CASSLSGARPTEAFF. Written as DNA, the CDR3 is TGTGCCAGCAGCTTGTCGGGGGCCCGGCCCACTGAAGCTTTCTTT.

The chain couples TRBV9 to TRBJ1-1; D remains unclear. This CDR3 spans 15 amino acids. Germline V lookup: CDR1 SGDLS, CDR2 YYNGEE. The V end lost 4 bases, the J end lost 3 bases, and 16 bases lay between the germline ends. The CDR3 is CASSLAAGRDTEAFF. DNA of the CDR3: TGTGCCAGCAGCCTTGCGGCGGGTAGGGACACTGAAGCTTTCTTT.

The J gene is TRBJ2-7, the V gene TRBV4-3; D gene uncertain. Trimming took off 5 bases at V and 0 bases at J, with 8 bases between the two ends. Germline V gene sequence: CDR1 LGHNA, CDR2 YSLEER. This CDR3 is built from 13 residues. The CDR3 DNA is TGCGCCAGCAGCTTGGATCCCTCCTACGAGCAGTACTTC. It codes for CASSLDPSYEQYF.

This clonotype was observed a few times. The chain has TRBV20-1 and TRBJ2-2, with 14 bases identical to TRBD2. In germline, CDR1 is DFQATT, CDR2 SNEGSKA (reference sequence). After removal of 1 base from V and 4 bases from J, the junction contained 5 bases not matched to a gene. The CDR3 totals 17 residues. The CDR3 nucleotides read TGCAGTGCTAGAGCCGGGACTAGCGGGAGTGGCACCGGGGAGCTGTTTTTT. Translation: CSARAGTSGSGTGELFF.

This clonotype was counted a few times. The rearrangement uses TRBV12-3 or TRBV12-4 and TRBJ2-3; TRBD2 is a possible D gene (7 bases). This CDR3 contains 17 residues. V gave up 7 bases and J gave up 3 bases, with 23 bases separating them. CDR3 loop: CASIYSGGMGLTDTQYF. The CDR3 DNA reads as TGTGCCAGCATCTACTCGGGGGGCATGGGGTTGACAGATACGCAGTATTTT.

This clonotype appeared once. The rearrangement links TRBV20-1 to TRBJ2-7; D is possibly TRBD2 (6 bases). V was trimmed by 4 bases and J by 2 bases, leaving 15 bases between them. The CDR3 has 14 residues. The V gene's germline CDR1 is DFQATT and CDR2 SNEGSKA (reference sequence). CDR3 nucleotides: TGCAGTGCTATGGCCGGGACTTATGCCTACGAGCAGTACTTC. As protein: CSAMAGTYAYEQYF.

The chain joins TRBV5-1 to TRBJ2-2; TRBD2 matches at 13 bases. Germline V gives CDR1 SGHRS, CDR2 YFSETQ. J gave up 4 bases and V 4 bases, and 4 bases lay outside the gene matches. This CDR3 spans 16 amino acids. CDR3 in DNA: TGCGCCAGCAGCCCCAGGACTAGCGGGGGCACCGGGGAGCTGTTTTTT. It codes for CASSPRTSGGTGELFF. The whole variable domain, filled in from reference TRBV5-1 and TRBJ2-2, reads KAGVTQTPRYLIKTRGQQVTLSCSPISGHRSVSWYQQTPGQGLQFLFEYFSETQRNKGNFPGRFSGRQFSNSRSEMNVSTLELGDSALYLCASSPRTSGGTGELFFGEGSRLTVL.

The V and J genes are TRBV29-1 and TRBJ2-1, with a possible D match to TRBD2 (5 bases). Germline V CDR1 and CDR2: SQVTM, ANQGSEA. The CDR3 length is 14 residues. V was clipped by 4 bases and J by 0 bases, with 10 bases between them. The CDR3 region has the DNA TGCAGCGTTGGAGCGGCCAGCTCCTACAATGAGCAGTTCTTC. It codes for CSVGAASSYNEQFF.

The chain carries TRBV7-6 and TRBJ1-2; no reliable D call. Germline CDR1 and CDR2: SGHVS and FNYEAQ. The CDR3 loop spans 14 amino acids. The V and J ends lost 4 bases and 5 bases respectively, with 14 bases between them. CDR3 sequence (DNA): TGTGCCAGCAGCTCCAGGACCCTGGGGTATGGCTACACCTTC. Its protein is CASSSRTLGYGYTF.

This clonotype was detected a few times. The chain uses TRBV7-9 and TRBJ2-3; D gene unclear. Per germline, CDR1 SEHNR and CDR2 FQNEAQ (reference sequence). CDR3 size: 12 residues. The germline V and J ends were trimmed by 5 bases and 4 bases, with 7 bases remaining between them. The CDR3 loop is CASSPIPDTQYF. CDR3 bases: TGTGCCAGCAGCCCAATCCCAGATACGCAGTATTTT.

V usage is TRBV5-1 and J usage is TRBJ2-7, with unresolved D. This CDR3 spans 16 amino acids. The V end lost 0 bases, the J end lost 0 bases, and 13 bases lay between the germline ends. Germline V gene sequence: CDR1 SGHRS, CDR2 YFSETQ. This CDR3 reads CASSLAGQVSSYEQYF. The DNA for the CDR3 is TGCGCCAGCAGCTTGGCCGGCCAGGTGAGCTCCTACGAGCAGTACTTC.

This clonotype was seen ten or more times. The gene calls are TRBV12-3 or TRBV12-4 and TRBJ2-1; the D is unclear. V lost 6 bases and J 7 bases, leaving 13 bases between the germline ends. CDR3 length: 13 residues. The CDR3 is CASRPLGENEQFF. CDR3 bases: TGTGCCAGCAGACCCCTAGGCGAGAATGAGCAGTTCTTC.

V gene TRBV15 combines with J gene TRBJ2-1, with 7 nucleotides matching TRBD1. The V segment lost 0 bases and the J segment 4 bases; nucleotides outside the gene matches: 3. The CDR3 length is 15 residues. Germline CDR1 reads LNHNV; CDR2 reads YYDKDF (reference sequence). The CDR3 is CATSRDVGQYNEQFF. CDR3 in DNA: TGTGCCACCAGCAGAGACGTGGGACAGTACAATGAGCAGTTCTTC.

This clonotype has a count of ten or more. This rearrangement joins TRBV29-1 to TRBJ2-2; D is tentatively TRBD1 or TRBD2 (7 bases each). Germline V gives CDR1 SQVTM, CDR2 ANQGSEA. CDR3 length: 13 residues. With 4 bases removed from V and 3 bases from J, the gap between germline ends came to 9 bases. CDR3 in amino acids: CSVAGGDTGELFF. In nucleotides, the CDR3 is TGCAGCGTTGCAGGGGGGGACACCGGGGAGCTGTTTTTT.

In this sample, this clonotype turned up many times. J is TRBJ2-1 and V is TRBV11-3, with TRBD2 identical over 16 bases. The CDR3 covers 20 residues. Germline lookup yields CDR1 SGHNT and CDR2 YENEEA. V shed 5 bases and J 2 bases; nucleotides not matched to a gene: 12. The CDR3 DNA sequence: TGTGCCAGCAGCCCCCGGAGGGGACTAGCGGGAGGGAGCGCCTACAATGAGCAGTTCTTC. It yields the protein CASSPRRGLAGGSAYNEQFF.

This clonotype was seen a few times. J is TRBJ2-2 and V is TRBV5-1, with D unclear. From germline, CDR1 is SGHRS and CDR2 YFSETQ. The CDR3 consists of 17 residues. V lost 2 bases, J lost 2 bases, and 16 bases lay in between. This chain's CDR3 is CASSFILAGENTGELFF. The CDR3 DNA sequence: TGCGCCAGCAGCTTTATCCTTGCCGGAGAAAACACCGGGGAGCTGTTTTTT.

For the CDR3, the DNA is TGTGCCAGCAGCTTTAGGCGCTCTGGAAACACCATATATTTT. Its protein is CASSFRRSGNTIYF. The chain employs TRBV7-2 and TRBJ1-3; D ambiguous. The V gene lost 3 bases and the J gene lost 0 bases, with 6 bases spanning the gap. The CDR3 runs 14 residues. Per the germline V gene, CDR1 is SGHTA and CDR2 is FQGNSA.